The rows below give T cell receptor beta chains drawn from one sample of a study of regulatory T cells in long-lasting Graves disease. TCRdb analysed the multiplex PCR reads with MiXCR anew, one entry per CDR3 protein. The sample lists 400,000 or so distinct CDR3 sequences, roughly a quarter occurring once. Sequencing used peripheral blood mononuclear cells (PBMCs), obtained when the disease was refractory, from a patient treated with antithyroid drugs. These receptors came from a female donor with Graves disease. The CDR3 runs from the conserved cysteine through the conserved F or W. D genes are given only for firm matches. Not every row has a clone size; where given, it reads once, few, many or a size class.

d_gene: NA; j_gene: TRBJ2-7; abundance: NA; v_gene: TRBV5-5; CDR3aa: CASSLYRVSEQYF; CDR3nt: TGTGCCAGCAGCCTTTACAGGGTTTCCGAGCAGTACTTC
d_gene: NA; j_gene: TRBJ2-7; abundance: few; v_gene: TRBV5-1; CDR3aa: CASTPGFGYEQYF; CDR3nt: TGCGCCAGCACCCCAGGGTTTGGCTACGAGCAGTACTTC
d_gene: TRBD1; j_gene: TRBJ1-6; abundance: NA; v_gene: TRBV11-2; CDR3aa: CASSSTWGTANSPLHF; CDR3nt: TGTGCCAGCAGCTCGACTTGGGGGACAGCAAATTCACCCCTCCACTTT
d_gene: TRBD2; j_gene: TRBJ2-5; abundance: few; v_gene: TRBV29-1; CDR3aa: CSVVRLAGGSWETQYF; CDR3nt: TGCAGCGTTGTCCGACTAGCGGGAGGTTCATGGGAGACCCAGTACTTC
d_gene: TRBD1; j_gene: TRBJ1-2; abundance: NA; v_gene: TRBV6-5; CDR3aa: CASSYLTGTGYGYTF; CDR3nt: TGTGCCAGCAGTTACCTTACCGGGACAGGCTATGGCTACACCTTC
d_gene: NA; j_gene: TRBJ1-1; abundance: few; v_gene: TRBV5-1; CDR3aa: CASSISGKTNTEAFF; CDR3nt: TGCGCCAGCAGCATATCAGGGAAGACGAACACTGAAGCTTTCTTT
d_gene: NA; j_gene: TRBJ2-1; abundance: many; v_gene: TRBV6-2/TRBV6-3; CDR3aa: CASSYSLEQFF; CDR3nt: TGTGCCAGCAGTTACTCCTTGGAGCAGTTCTTC
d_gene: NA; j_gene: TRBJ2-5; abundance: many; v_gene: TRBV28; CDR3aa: CASNGTDQETQYF; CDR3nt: TGTGCCAGCAACGGGACGGACCAAGAGACCCAGTACTTC
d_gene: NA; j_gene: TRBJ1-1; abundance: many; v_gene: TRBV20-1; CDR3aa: CSAADSLNTEAFF; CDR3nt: TGCAGTGCTGCAGACTCTCTGAACACTGAAGCTTTCTTT
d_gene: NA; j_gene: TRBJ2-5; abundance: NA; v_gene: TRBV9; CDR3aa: CASNRAYQETQYF; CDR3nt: TGTGCCAGCAACCGGGCCTACCAAGAGACCCAGTACTTC
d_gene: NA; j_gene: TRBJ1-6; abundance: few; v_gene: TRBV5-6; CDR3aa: CASSRPMDISPLHF; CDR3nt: TGTGCCAGCAGCCGACCGATGGACATATCACCCCTCCACTTT
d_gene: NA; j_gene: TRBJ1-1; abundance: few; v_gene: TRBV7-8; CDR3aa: CASSSEGLMNTEAFF; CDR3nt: TGTGCCAGCAGCTCCGAGGGGTTGATGAACACTGAAGCTTTCTTT
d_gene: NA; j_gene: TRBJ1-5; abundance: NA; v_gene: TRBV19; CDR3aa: CASSIPGIDQPQHF; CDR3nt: TGTGCCAGTAGTATACCAGGGATCGATCAGCCCCAGCATTTT
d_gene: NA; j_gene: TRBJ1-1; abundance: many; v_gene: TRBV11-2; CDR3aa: CASSPSGMNTEAFF; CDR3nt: TGTGCCAGCAGCCCGAGTGGGATGAACACTGAAGCTTTCTTT
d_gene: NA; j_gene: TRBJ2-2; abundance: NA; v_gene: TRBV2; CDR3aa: CASSEAAPFGELFF; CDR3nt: TGTGCCAGCAGTGAAGCTGCCCCGTTCGGGGAGCTGTTTTTT
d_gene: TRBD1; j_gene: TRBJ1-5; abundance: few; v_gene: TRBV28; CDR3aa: CASSPTRQGSVQPQHF; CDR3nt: TGTGCCAGCAGCCCTACCCGACAGGGGTCGGTTCAGCCCCAGCATTTT
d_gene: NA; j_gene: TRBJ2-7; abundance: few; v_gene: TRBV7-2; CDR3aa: CASSLASWTYEQYF; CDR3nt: TGTGCCAGCAGCTTAGCTAGCTGGACCTACGAGCAGTACTTC
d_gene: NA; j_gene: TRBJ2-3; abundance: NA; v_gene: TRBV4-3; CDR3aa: CASSQDRRKLTTDTQYF; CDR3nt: TGCGCCAGCAGCCAAGATCGCCGAAAACTGACCACAGATACGCAGTATTTT
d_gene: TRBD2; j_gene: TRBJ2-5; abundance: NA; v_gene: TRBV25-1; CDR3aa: CASSELVVLAGAETQYF; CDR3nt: TGTGCCAGCAGTGAATTGGTCGTACTAGCGGGAGCGGAGACCCAGTACTTC
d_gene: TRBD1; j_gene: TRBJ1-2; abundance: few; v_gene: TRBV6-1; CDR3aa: CASSPRQGAWGYTF; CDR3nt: TGTGCCAGCAGCCCCAGACAGGGGGCGTGGGGCTACACCTTC
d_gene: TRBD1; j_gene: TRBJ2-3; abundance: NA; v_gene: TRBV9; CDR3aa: CASSLTGTGTTDTQYF; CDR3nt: TGTGCCAGCAGCCTCACCGGGACAGGGACCACAGATACGCAGTATTTT
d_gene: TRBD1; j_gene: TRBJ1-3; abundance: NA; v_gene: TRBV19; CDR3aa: CASSIPTGGSGNTIYF; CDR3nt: TGTGCCAGTAGTATTCCCACAGGGGGCTCTGGAAACACCATATATTTT
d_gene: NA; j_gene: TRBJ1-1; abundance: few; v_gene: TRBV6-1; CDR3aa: CASSRGVLHTEAFF; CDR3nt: TGTGCCAGCAGTAGAGGGGTGCTGCACACTGAAGCTTTCTTT
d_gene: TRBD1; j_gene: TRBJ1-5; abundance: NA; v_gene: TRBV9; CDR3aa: CASSAGDRGGNQPQHF; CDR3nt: TGTGCCAGCAGCGCGGGGGACAGGGGGGGCAATCAGCCCCAGCATTTT
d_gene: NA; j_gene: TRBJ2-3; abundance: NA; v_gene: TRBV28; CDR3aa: CASSLRNTSTDTQYF; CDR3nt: TGTGCCAGCAGTTTACGGAACACGAGCACAGATACGCAGTATTTT
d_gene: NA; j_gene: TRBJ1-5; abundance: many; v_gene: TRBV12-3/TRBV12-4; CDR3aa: CASSLMGISNQPQHF; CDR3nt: TGTGCCAGCAGTTTAATGGGGATTAGCAATCAGCCCCAGCATTTT
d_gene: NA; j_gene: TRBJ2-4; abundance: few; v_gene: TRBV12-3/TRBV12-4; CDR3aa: CASSPIGGNIQYF; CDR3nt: TGTGCCAGCAGCCCGATCGGGGGAAACATTCAGTACTTC
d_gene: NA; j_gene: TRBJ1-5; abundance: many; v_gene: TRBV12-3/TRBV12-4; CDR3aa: CASSPNLGGKNQPQHF; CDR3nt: TGTGCCAGCAGTCCGAACCTCGGGGGTAAGAATCAGCCCCAGCATTTT
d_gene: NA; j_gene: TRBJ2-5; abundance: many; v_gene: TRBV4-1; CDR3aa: CASSQAGRETQYF; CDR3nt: TGCGCCAGCAGCCAAGCCGGGCGAGAGACCCAGTACTTC
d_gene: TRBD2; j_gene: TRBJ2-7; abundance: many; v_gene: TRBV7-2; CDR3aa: CASSGSGLAGGEQYF; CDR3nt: TGTGCCAGCAGCGGATCGGGACTAGCGGGAGGCGAGCAGTACTTC
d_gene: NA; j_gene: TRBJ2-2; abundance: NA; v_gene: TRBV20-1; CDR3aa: CSHPYYTGELFF; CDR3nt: TGCAGTCACCCATACTACACCGGGGAGCTGTTTTTT
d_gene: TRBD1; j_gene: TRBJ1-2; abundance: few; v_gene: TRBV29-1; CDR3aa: CSARAGGNGYTF; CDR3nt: TGCAGCGCCAGAGCAGGGGGGAATGGCTACACCTTC
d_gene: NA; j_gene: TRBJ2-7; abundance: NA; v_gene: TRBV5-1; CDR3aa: CASSVAGGMSSYEQYF; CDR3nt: TGCGCCAGCAGCGTTGCCGGCGGGATGAGCTCCTACGAGCAGTACTTC
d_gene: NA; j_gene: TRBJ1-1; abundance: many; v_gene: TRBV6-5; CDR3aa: CASSYRSGDEAFF; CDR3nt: TGTGCCAGCAGTTACAGATCGGGGGATGAAGCTTTCTTT
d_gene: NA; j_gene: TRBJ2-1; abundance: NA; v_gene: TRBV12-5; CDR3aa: CASGTMTGPYDNEQFF; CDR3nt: TGTGCTAGTGGCACAATGACTGGCCCATACGACAATGAGCAGTTCTTC
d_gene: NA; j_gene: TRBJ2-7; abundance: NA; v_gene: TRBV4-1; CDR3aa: CASSHPGRGAYEQYF; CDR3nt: TGCGCCAGCAGCCATCCTGGCAGGGGAGCCTACGAGCAGTACTTC
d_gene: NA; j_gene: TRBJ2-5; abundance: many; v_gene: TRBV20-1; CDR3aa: CSATLQETQYF; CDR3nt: TGCAGTGCTACCCTGCAAGAGACCCAGTACTTC
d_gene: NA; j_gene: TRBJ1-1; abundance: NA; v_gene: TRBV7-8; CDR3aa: CASSLVRTENTEAFF; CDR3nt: TGTGCCAGCAGCTTAGTTCGGACAGAGAACACTGAAGCTTTCTTT
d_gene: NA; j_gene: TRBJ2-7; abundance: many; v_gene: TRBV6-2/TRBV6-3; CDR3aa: CASRTTDAYEQYF; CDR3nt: TGTGCCAGCAGGACTACCGACGCCTACGAGCAGTACTTC
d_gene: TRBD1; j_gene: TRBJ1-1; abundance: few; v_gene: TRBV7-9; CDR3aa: CASTPQSGTGNTEAFF; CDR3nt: TGTGCCAGCACCCCACAGTCCGGGACAGGGAACACTGAAGCTTTCTTT
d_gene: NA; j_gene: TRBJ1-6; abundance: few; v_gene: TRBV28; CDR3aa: CASSLGAVDNSPLHF; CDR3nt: TGTGCCAGCAGTTTAGGGGCAGTTGATAATTCACCCCTCCACTTT
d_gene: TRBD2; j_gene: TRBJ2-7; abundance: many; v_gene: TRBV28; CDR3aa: CASSAGGVSRNEQYF; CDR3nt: TGTGCCAGCAGCGCCGGGGGGGTATCTCGAAACGAGCAGTACTTC
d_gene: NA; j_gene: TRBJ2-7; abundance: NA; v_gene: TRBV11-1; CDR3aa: CASSPGDSGYEQYF; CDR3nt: TGTGCCAGCAGCCCGGGGGACAGTGGCTACGAGCAGTACTTC
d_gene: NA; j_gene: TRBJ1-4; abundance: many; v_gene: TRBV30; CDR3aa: CAWRGTEKLFF; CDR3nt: TGTGCCTGGAGGGGGACTGAAAAACTGTTTTTT
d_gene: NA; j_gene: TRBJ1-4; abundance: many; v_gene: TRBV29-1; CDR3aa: CSATRGATNEKLFF; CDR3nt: TGCAGCGCGACCCGAGGTGCAACTAATGAAAAACTGTTTTTT
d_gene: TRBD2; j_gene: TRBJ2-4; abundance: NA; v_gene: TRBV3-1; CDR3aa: CASSQRGTKNIQYF; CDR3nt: TGTGCCAGCAGCCAGCGGGGGACCAAAAACATTCAGTACTTC
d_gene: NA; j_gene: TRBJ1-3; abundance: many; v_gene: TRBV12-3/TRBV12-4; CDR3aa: CASSHRLAGNTIYF; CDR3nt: TGTGCCAGCAGTCACAGGTTGGCAGGAAACACCATATATTTT
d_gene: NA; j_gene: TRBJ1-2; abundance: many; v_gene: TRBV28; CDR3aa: CASSLLIRNYGYTF; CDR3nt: TGTGCCAGCAGTTTACTTATCCGGAACTATGGCTACACCTTC
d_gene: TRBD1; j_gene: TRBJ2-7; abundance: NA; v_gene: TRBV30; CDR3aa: CACTGEVYEQYF; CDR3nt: TGTGCCTGCACAGGGGAAGTCTACGAGCAGTACTTC
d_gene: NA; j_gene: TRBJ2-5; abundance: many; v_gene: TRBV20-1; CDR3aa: CSARTDPPVTQYF; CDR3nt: TGCAGTGCTAGGACAGACCCGCCGGTGACCCAGTACTTC
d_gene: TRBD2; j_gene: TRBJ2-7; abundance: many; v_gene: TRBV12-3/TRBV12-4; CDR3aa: CASSPSRVAGGIWYEQYF; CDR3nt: TGTGCCAGCAGTCCGTCTCGGGTAGCGGGAGGTATTTGGTACGAGCAGTACTTC
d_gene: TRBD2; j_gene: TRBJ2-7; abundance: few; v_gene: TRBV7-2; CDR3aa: CASSLTSGSGNEQYF; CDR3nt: TGTGCCAGCAGCTTGACTAGCGGGAGTGGCAACGAGCAGTACTTC
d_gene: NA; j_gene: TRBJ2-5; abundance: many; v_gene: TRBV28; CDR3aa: CASSRLFGVQETQYF; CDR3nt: TGTGCCAGCAGCCGTTTATTTGGGGTTCAAGAGACCCAGTACTTC
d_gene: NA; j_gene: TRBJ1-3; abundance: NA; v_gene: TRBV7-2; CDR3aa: CASSLRTALENTIYF; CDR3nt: TGTGCCAGCAGCTTGAGGACAGCCCTGGAGAACACCATATATTTT
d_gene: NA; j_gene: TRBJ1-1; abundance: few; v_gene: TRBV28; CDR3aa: CASSLGVGSGAFF; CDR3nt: TGTGCCAGCAGTTTGGGGGTAGGATCGGGAGCTTTCTTT
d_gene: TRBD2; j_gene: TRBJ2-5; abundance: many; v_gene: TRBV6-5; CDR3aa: CASSYSSGRRGETQYF; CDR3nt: TGTGCCAGCAGTTATTCTAGCGGGAGACGGGGAGAGACCCAGTACTTC
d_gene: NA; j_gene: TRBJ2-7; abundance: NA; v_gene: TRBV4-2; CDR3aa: CASSQGRRSSYEQYF; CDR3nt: TGTGCCAGCAGCCAAGGTCGCAGAAGCTCCTACGAGCAGTACTTC
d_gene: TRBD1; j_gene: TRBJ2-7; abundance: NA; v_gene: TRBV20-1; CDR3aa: CSARGDRGNTYEQYF; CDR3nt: TGCAGTGCTAGAGGGGACAGGGGGAATACCTACGAGCAGTACTTC
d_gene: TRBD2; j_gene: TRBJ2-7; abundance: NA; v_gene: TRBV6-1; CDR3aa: CASSVRLAGGYEQYF; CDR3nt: TGTGCCAGCAGTGTTCGACTAGCGGGAGGCTACGAGCAGTACTTC